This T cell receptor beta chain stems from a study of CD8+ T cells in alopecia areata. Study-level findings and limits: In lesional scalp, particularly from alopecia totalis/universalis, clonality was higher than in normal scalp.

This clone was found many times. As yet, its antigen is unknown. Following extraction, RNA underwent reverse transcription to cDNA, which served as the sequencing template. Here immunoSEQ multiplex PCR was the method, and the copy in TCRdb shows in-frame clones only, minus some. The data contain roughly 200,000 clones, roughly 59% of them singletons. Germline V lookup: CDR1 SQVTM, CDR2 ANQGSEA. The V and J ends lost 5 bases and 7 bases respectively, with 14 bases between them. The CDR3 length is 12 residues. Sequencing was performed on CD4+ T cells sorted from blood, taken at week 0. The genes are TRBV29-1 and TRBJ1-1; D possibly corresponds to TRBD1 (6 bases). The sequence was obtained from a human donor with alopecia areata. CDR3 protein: CSVLRDNGEAFF. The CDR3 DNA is TGCAGCGTTCTCCGGGACAACGGTGAAGCTTTCTTT. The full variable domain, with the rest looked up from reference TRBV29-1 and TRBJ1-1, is SAVISQKPSRDICQRGTSLTIQCQVDSQVTMMFWYRQQPGQSLTLIATANQGSEATYESGFVIDKFPISRPNLTFSTLTVSNMSPEDSSIYLCSVLRDNGEAFFGQGTRLTVV.